The 13 T cell receptor beta chains listed next were all sequenced from one sample in a study of blood T cells in healthy people across ages. It was with a sample-barcoded 5' primer and a J-beta primer mix that a second PCR of roughly 7 to 12 cycles was run. TCRdb processed the 5' RACE reads anew with MiXCR; each CDR3 protein has one entry. The profile shows roughly 1,700,000 distinct CDR3 sequences, 28% of them singletons. Material for sequencing was blood. The receptors were gathered from a woman aged 30 to 39 in good health.

This rearrangement joins TRBV18 to TRBJ2-7, with TRBD2 matching over 7 bases. This CDR3 is 14 amino acids long. The junction had 8 bases not matched to a gene; V was cut back by 4 bases and J by 5 bases. Germline V gene sequence: CDR1 KGHSH, CDR2 LQKENI. CDR3 protein: CASSRISTSDEQYF. DNA of the CDR3: TGTGCCAGCTCACGCATCTCAACTAGCGACGAGCAGTACTTC.

Ten or more counts support this clonotype. The chain links TRBV4-2 to TRBJ2-7; D might be TRBD1 or TRBD2, each matching 5 bases. V was shortened by 4 bases and J by 0 bases, with 13 bases between the two germline ends. The germline gives CDR1 LGHNA, CDR2 YNFKEQ. CDR3 size: 15 residues. CDR3 bases: TGTGCCAGCAGCCGACGGGACGAAAGCTCCTACGAGCAGTACTTC. It translates to CASSRRDESSYEQYF.

Regarding this clonotype: Germline and junction disagree at one end, which may indicate a read error. The V gene is TRBV7-3, the J gene TRBJ2-1, with D unclear. Germline V CDR1 and CDR2: SGHTA, FQGTGA. The CDR3 consists of 13 residues. CDR3 nucleotide sequence: TGTGTCAGCAGCTGGGTCCCTGGGAATGAGCAGTTCTTC. It encodes CVSSWVPGNEQFF.

The J gene is TRBJ1-4, the V gene TRBV6-6; possibly TRBD1 for D (5 bases). The germline CDR1 and CDR2 sequences are MNHNY and SVGAGI (reference sequence). The CDR3 runs 14 residues. V lost 7 bases to trimming and J lost 6 bases, with 15 bases between them. CDR3 residues: CASTSGGMDEKLFF. CDR3 nucleotides: TGTGCCAGCACCTCGGGGGGGATGGATGAAAAACTGTTTTTT.

V is TRBV4-2 and J is TRBJ2-1; no clear D gene. The CDR3 is 16 amino acids. CDR1 and CDR2 (germline): LGHNA, YNFKEQ. Deletions cut 1 base from V and 0 bases from J, with 10 bases between. The CDR3 is CASSQVIVSSYNEQFF. The CDR3 nucleotides are TGTGCCAGCAGCCAAGTGATTGTTAGCTCCTACAATGAGCAGTTCTTC.

The chain carries TRBV5-1 and TRBJ2-3; D perhaps matches TRBD2 (6 bases). The V end lost 5 bases, the J end lost 0 bases, and 10 bases lay between the germline ends. This CDR3 contains 14 residues. Germline-derived CDR1 and CDR2 are SGHRS and YFSETQ. CDR3 protein: CASRAGRSTDTQYF. The CDR3 DNA is TGCGCCAGCAGGGCGGGGAGGAGCACAGATACGCAGTATTTT.

The chain links TRBV12-3 or TRBV12-4 to TRBJ2-1; 7 bases line up with TRBD1. This CDR3 contains 12 residues. V gave up 2 bases and J gave up 15 bases; unmatched junction bases: 7. CDR3: CASSLLPGQPFF. The DNA of the CDR3 is TGTGCCAGCAGTTTACTCCCGGGACAGCCGTTCTTC.

V is TRBV27 and J is TRBJ2-7, with a possible D match to TRBD1 (6 bases). V was pared by 6 bases and J by 4 bases, with 13 bases between. From germline, CDR1 is MNHEY and CDR2 SMNVEV (reference sequence). The CDR3 loop spans 13 amino acids. The CDR3 sequence: CASSRNGQYEQYF. The CDR3 coding sequence is TGTGCCAGCAGCCGAAACGGACAGTACGAGCAGTACTTC.

This chain connects TRBV28 to TRBJ1-6; 9 bases line up with TRBD1. CDR3 size: 16 residues. V was clipped by 6 bases and J by 8 bases; unmatched bases: 11. The germline CDR1 and CDR2 sequences are MDHEN and SYDVKM. CDR3 bases: TGTGCCAGCAGACCTTCTGAGGGACAGGGAGATTCACCCCTCCACTTT. Amino acids: CASRPSEGQGDSPLHF.

This clonotype has a single count. This may be a read error, as it is one base from a much larger clone. The V call is TRBV7-2, the J call TRBJ2-5, with 9 nucleotides matching TRBD1. The DNA end is a closer match to TRBJ2-7, so the J assignment may be wrong. The CDR3 covers 15 residues. The germline CDR1 and CDR2 sequences are SGHTA and FQGNSA. Written as DNA, the CDR3 is TGTGCCAGCGGGTCAACCGGGACAGGGAACTACGAGCAGTACTTC. Protein sequence: CASGSTGTGNYEQYF.

This clonotype showed up many times. This rearrangement joins TRBV4-1 to TRBJ2-7; D possibly matches TRBD1 or TRBD2 (5 bases each). V was trimmed by 8 bases and J by 0 bases, leaving 11 bases between them. The CDR3 is 13 amino acids. Germline CDR1 is MGHRA and CDR2 is YSYEKL. The CDR3 DNA is TGCGCCAGCCAAGAGGGGTACTCCTACGAGCAGTACTTC. This encodes CASQEGYSYEQYF.

This chain joins TRBV7-6 and TRBJ2-1; TRBD1 agrees at 9 bases. Germline values: CDR1 SGHVS, CDR2 FNYEAQ. The CDR3 sequence is 15 residues long. Trimming removed 4 bases from V and 0 bases from J; junction bases left unmatched: 1. Written as DNA, the CDR3 is TGTGCCAGCAGCTGGGGACAGGGCTCCTACAATGAGCAGTTCTTC. This gives the protein CASSWGQGSYNEQFF. Combining the CDR3 with reference TRBV7-6 and TRBJ2-1 gives the whole variable domain GAGVSQSPRYKVTKRGQDVALRCDPISGHVSLYWYRQALGQGPEFLTYFNYEAQQDKSGLPNDRFSAERPEGSISTLTIQRTEQRDSAMYRCASSWGQGSYNEQFFGPGTRLTVL.

The genes are TRBV20-1 and TRBJ2-3; D not certain. With 4 bases removed from V and 2 bases from J, the gap between germline ends came to 10 bases. The germline gives CDR1 DFQATT, CDR2 SNEGSKA (reference sequence). The CDR3 contains 13 residues. The DNA of the CDR3 is TGCAGTGCTAACCCCCCTCCCACAGATACGCAGTATTTT. Translating it yields CSANPPPTDTQYF.